Following are 6 T cell receptor beta chains from one sample sequenced in a study of persistence of HIV-infected CD4 T cells. Antigen specificity for these receptors is unknown. The libraries were made with immunoSEQ version 4 in survey mode. Using immunoSEQ multiplex PCR, the repertoire was profiled, and TCRdb retains in-frame clones only, with some absent. Of over 6,000 clones in the sample, around 80% were seen once. Lysates of CMV-infected fibroblasts at about 10 ug/mL stimulated these cells. Responding CD4+ T cells were sorted by upregulation of both CD40 ligand and CD69. The source was CD4+ T cells sorted from PBMCs after approximately 20-hour stimulation, collected from a patient who received antiretroviral therapy. The receptors were gathered from an adult woman with HIV who was CMV-seropositive.

CDR3 loop: CASSMLAGRGGYTF. CDR3 in DNA: TGTGCCAGTAGTATGTTGGCAGGGAGGGGTGGCTACACCTTC. The chain uses TRBV19 and TRBJ1-2, with D maybe TRBD1 (5 bases). Germline V lookup: CDR1 LNHDA, CDR2 SQIVND (reference sequence). This CDR3 has 14 amino acids. Deletions cut 3 bases from V and 7 bases from J, with 15 bases between.

The chain uses TRBV19 and TRBJ1-2; no firm D call. V dropped 3 bases and J dropped 8 bases, with 19 bases sitting between them. This CDR3 contains 15 residues. In germline, CDR1 is LNHDA, CDR2 SQIVND (reference sequence). CDR3 amino acids: CASSMEPRSQQGYTF. The CDR3 coding sequence is TGTGCCAGTAGTATGGAACCTCGATCCCAGCAAGGCTACACCTTC. Variable domain in full (rest from reference TRBV19 and TRBJ1-2): DGGITQSPKYLFRKEGQNVTLSCEQNLNHDAMYWYRQDPGQGLRLIYYSQIVNDFQKGDIAEGYSVSREKKESFPLTVTSAQKNPTAFYLCASSMEPRSQQGYTFGSGTRLTVV.

The V call is TRBV6-1, the J call TRBJ2-3, with 12 bases matching TRBD2. This CDR3 contains 16 residues. The J segment lost 2 bases and the V segment lost 4 bases, leaving 4 bases of the junction unmatched. Per the germline V gene, CDR1 is MNHNS and CDR2 is SASEGT. The CDR3 loop reads CASSVGTSGYTDTQYF. The DNA of the CDR3 is TGTGCCAGCAGTGTTGGGACTAGCGGGTACACAGATACGCAGTATTTT.

CDR3 residues: CASSSDTSNTEAFF. CDR3 sequence (DNA): TGTGCCAGCAGCTCCGACACCTCGAACACTGAAGCTTTCTTT. The chain is built from TRBV7-9 and TRBJ1-1, with no clear D. The CDR3 runs to 14 residues. CDR1 SEHNR and CDR2 FQNEAQ come from the germline V gene (reference sequence). The V and J ends lost 4 bases and 1 base respectively, with 10 bases between them.

J is TRBJ2-5 and V is TRBV6-6; TRBD1 or TRBD2 may be the D gene (6 bases each). Trimming cost V 5 bases and J 5 bases, with 24 bases left between them. Germline-derived CDR1 and CDR2 are MNHNY and SVGAGI (reference sequence). The CDR3 runs to 17 residues. The chain's CDR3 is CASSQGRSVSLAETQYF. For the CDR3, the DNA is TGTGCCAGCAGTCAGGGGCGCAGCGTATCCCTAGCGGAGACCCAGTACTTC.

V is TRBV5-4 and J is TRBJ2-7, with D unresolved. CDR1 is SGHNT, CDR2 YYREEE, per germline (reference sequence). Between the trimmed V and J ends, which lost 4 bases and 2 bases, there was a span of 10 bases. The CDR3 contains 13 residues. The CDR3 reads CASSPGSAYEQYF. The DNA for the CDR3 is TGTGCCAGCAGCCCTGGGTCTGCCTACGAGCAGTACTTC.